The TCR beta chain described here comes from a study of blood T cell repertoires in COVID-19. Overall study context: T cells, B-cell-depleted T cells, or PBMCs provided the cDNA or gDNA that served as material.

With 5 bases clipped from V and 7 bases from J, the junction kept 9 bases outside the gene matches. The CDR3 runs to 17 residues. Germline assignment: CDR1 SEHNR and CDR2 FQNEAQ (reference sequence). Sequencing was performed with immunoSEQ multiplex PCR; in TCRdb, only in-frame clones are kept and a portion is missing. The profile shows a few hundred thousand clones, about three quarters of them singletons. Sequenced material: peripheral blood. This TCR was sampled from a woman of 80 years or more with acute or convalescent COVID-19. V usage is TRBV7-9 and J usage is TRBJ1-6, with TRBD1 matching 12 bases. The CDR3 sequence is CASSPFGTGGRNSPLHF. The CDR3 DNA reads TGTGCCAGCAGCCCTTTCGGGACAGGGGGCAGGAATTCACCCCTCCACTTT.